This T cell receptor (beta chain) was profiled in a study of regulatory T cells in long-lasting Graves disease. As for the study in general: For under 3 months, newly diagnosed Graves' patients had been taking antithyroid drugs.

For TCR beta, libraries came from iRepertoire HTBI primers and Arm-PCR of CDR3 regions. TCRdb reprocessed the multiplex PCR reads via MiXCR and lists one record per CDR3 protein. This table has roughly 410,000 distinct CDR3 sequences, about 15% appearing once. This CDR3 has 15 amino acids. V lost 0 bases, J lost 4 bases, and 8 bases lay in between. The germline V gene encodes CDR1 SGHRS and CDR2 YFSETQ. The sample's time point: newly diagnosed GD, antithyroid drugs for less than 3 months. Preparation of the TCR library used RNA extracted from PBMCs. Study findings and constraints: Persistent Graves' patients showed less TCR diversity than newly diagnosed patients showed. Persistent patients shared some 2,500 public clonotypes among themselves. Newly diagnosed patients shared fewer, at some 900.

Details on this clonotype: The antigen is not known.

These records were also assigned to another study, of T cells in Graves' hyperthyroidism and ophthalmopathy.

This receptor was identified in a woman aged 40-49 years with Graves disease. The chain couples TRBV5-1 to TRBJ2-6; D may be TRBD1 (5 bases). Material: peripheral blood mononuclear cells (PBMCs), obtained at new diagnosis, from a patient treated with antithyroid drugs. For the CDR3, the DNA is TGCGCCAGCAGCTTGGAGGGGTGGGGGGCCAACGTCCTGACTTTC. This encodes CASSLEGWGANVLTF.